The present entry profiles one TCR beta chain with its context. No antigen is known for it. V lost 4 bases to trimming and J lost 2 bases, with 5 bases between them. The CDR3 contains 13 residues. CDR1 is SNHLY and CDR2 is FYNNEI in the germline V gene. Assay: immunoSEQ multiplex PCR; the TCRdb copy retains only in-frame clones and omits some. The top ten clones hold about 7.7% of a sample with about 90,000 clones, around 86% of them seen once. This sample is part of a study of T cell responses to AZD1222 COVID-19 vaccine. Findings of the study overall: Spike regions recognized by vaccine-associated CD4 TCRs spanned the protein, led by 160-218 and 743-854.

The sequence came from an adult in good health. The source material was peripheral blood, sampled on day 0 of AZD1222 vaccination. The V call is TRBV2, the J call TRBJ2-2; no definite D call. The CDR3 protein is CASSVGNTGELFF. CDR3 sequence (DNA): TGTGCCAGCAGTGTAGGAAACACCGGGGAGCTGTTTTTT.